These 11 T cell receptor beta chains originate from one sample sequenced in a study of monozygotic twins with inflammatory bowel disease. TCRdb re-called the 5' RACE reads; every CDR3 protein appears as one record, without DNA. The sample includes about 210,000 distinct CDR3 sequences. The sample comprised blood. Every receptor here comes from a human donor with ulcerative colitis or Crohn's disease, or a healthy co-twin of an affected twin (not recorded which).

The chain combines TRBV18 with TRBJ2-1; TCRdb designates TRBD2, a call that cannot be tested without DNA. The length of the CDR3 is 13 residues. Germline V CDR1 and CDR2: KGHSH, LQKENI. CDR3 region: CASSSGEGNEQFF.

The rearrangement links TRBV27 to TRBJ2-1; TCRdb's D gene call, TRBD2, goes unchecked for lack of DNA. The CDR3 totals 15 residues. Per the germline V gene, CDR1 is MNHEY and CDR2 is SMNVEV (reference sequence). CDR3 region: CASSFGLAGENEQFF.

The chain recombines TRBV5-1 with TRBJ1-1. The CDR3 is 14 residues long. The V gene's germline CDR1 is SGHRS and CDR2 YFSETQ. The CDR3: CASSFWGLNTEAFF.

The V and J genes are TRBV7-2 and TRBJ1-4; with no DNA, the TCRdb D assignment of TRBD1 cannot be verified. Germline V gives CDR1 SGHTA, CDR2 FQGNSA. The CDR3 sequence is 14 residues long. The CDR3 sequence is CASSYQGAHEKLFF.

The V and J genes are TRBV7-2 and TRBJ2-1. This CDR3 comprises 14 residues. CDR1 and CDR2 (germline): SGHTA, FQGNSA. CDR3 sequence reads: CASSLDCTYNEQFF.

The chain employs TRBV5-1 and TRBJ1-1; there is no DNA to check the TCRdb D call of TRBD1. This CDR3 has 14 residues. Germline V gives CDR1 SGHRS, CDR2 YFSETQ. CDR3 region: CASNLNLQGTEAFF.

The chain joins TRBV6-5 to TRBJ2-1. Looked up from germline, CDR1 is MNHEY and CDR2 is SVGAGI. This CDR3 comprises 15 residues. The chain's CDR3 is CASSYQTMIYNEQFF.

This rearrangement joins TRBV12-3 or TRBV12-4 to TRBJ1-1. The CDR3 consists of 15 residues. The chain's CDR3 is CASSSLTSGNTEAFF.

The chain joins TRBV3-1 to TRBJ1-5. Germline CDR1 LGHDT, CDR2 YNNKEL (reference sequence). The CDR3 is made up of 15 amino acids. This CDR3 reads CASSQDTTSNQPQHF.

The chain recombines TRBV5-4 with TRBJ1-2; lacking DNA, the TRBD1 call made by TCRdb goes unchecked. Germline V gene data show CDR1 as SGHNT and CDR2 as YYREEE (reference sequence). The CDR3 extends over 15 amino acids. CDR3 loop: CASSLDSGGALGYTF.

The CDR3 spells CASSYSGVAGNTIYF. This chain uses TRBV6-5 with TRBJ1-3. This CDR3 comprises 15 residues. The V gene's germline CDR1 is MNHEY and CDR2 SVGAGI.